The 13 T cell receptor beta chains given below trace back to one sample, sequenced in a study of beta chain features in type 1 diabetes. All of the isolated RNA was reverse transcribed, so expressed TCRB transcripts were sequenced. The assay was immunoSEQ multiplex PCR, and TCRdb's table has in-frame clones only and misses some. This table has 500,000 to 700,000 clones, 15% to 18% appearing once. Specimen: naive CD4+ T cells from blood. Every receptor here comes from a man younger than 35 in good health.

This chain uses TRBV11-2 with TRBJ2-7; D is unresolved. This CDR3 contains 12 residues. V lost 1 base to trimming and J lost 6 bases, with 7 bases between them. CDR1 is SGHAT and CDR2 is FQNNGV in the germline V gene. CDR3 coding DNA: TGTGCCAGCAGCTTAGCGTTAGTCGAGCAGTACTTC. Protein product: CASSLALVEQYF.

The rearrangement links TRBV7-9 to TRBJ2-3; 9 bases map to TRBD2. This CDR3 contains 16 residues. With V trimmed by 3 bases and J by 1 base, 5 bases remained unmatched. In germline, CDR1 is SEHNR, CDR2 FQNEAQ (reference sequence). In DNA form, the CDR3 reads TGTGCCAGCAGCTTTACGGGCGGGAGGGGCACAGATACGCAGTATTTT. This gives the protein CASSFTGGRGTDTQYF.

This clone has only a few counts. This sequence joins TRBV7-3 and TRBJ1-1, with TRBD1 matching over 7 bases. Germline CDR1 and CDR2: SGHTA and FQGTGA. The V and J ends lost 5 bases and 5 bases, in that order; junction bases with no gene match: 5. The CDR3 consists of 13 residues. DNA of the CDR3: TGTGCCAGCAGCCCACAGGGGATAACTGAAGCTTTCTTT. Protein sequence: CASSPQGITEAFF.

This clone was found a few times. The V and J genes are TRBV4-3 and TRBJ2-7; TRBD2 agrees at 9 bases. CDR1 and CDR2 (germline): LGHNA, YSLEER. The CDR3 extends over 16 amino acids. V lost 0 bases, J lost 0 bases, and 3 bases stayed unmatched. CDR3 in amino acids: CASSQDAGGVSYEQYF. The CDR3 region has the DNA TGCGCCAGCAGCCAAGATGCGGGAGGGGTCTCCTACGAGCAGTACTTC.

A few counts support this clone. The rearrangement joins TRBV4-3 to TRBJ1-2; D gene ambiguous. CDR1 and CDR2 (germline): LGHNA, YSLEER. This CDR3 comprises 12 residues. V was cut by 4 bases and J by 9 bases, with 12 bases left in between. CDR3 protein: CASSLDKQSYTF. The DNA for the CDR3 is TGCGCCAGCAGCCTCGACAAGCAGAGCTACACCTTC.

The rearrangement links TRBV25-1 to TRBJ2-7; D is tentatively TRBD1 or TRBD2 (5 bases each). Germline lookup yields CDR1 MGHDK and CDR2 SYGVNS. The V end lost 2 bases, the J end lost 2 bases, and 16 bases lay between the germline ends. The CDR3 is 16 residues long. This CDR3 reads CASSEAGSGGAYEQYF. Written as DNA, the CDR3 is TGTGCCAGCAGTGAAGCAGGGTCAGGAGGAGCCTACGAGCAGTACTTC.

This clone came up a few times. The chain employs TRBV7-3 and TRBJ1-2, with a tentative D call TRBD1 (5 bases). The CDR3 is 15 residues long. From germline, CDR1 is SGHTA and CDR2 FQGTGA. V lost 5 bases, J lost 6 bases, and 19 bases lay in between. In DNA form, the CDR3 reads TGTGCCAGCAGCCTCCAGGGACGTGACTCCGATGGCTACACCTTC. Its protein product is CASSLQGRDSDGYTF. The full variable domain, in which reference TRBV7-3 and TRBJ1-2 provide the parts outside the CDR3, is GAGVSQTPSNKVTEKGKYVELRCDPISGHTALYWYRQSLGQGPEFLIYFQGTGAADDSGLPNDRFFAVRPEGSVSTLKIQRTERGDSAVYLCASSLQGRDSDGYTFGSGTRLTVV.

There are a few counts of this clone. The chain has TRBV15 and TRBJ2-5, with TRBD2 matching 14 bases. The CDR3 runs to 16 residues. Trimming took 4 bases from V and 1 from J; bases not matched to a gene: 2. In germline, CDR1 is LNHNV, CDR2 YYDKDF (reference sequence). The DNA for the CDR3 is TGTGCCACCAGCAAAGGGACTAGCGGGGGCCAAGAGACCCAGTACTTC. This codes for CATSKGTSGGQETQYF.

This clone has just a few counts. The chain is built from TRBV28 and TRBJ2-1; 7 bases are shared with TRBD1. The CDR3 spans 15 residues. V gave up 4 bases and J gave up 12 bases; unmatched junction bases: 15. CDR1 is MDHEN and CDR2 is SYDVKM in the germline V gene. CDR3 bases: TGTGCCAGCAGTTACAATGGAGGACAGGTGTTTAGGCAGTTCTTC. This gives the protein CASSYNGGQVFRQFF.

The chain employs TRBV6-6 and TRBJ2-7; 7 bases line up with TRBD1. V lost 5 bases to trimming and J lost 3 bases; unmatched junction nucleotides: 7. This CDR3 comprises 14 residues. From germline, CDR1 is MNHNY and CDR2 SVGAGI (reference sequence). This CDR3 reads CASSVQGTHYEQYF. Written as DNA, the CDR3 is TGTGCCAGCAGTGTACAGGGGACCCACTACGAGCAGTACTTC.

J is TRBJ2-1 and V is TRBV7-6; TRBD1 agrees at 7 bases. The junction had 11 bases not matched to a gene; V was cut back by 4 bases and J by 5 bases. Germline V gene data show CDR1 as SGHVS and CDR2 as FNYEAQ. CDR3 length: 16 residues. CDR3 sequence (DNA): TGTGCCAGCAGCTCCCGGACAGGCCTCCTGCACAATGAGCAGTTCTTC. The encoded protein is CASSSRTGLLHNEQFF. Variable domain in full (rest from reference TRBV7-6 and TRBJ2-1): GAGVSQSPRYKVTKRGQDVALRCDPISGHVSLYWYRQALGQGPEFLTYFNYEAQQDKSGLPNDRFSAERPEGSISTLTIQRTEQRDSAMYRCASSSRTGLLHNEQFFGPGTRLTVL.

This clone was seen a handful of times. The CDR3 DNA is TGTGCCAGCAGCGTAATGACTAGCGGCTCCTACGAGCAGTACTTC. Translated, it gives CASSVMTSGSYEQYF. The genes are TRBV9 and TRBJ2-7; 9 positions match TRBD2. The V gene end was trimmed by 1 base and the J gene end by 0 bases; junction bases not matched to a gene: 2. Germline lookup yields CDR1 SGDLS and CDR2 YYNGEE. This CDR3 has 15 residues.

The gene calls are TRBV14 and TRBJ1-2, with 9 nucleotides matching TRBD1. Germline assignment: CDR1 SGHDN and CDR2 FVKESK. There are 18 residues in the CDR3. Trimming took 0 bases from V and 6 from J; bases not matched to a gene: 14. The CDR3 here is CASSQDLVRDREAHGYTF. In DNA form, the CDR3 reads TGTGCCAGCAGCCAAGATCTAGTCAGGGACAGGGAGGCCCATGGCTACACCTTC.